These T cell receptor beta chains were read from a single sample in a study of T cell responses to AZD1222 COVID-19 vaccine. Repertoires were generated with immunoSEQ multiplex PCR, while TCRdb's copy carries only in-frame clones and drops some. The sample yields under 120,000 clones, 87% seen once. The sample consisted of peripheral blood, taken 28 days after the second AZD1222 dose. The receptors come from an adult who received the AZD1222 COVID-19 vaccine. CDR3s include the opening cysteine and the closing phenylalanine or tryptophan. The order of the fields is D gene, J gene, V gene, clone size, CDR3 protein, CDR3 DNA. D genes are given only for firm matches. Clone size is given for some rows only: seen once, a few or many times, or a class if the clone is expanded.

D gene: -; J gene: TRBJ2-7; V gene: TRBV21-1; clone size: -; CDR3 protein: CASSKVAPPGQSYEQYF; CDR3 DNA: TGTGCCAGCAGCAAAGTAGCACCACCGGGACAATCCTACGAGCAGTACTTC
D gene: TRBD1; J gene: TRBJ1-1; V gene: TRBV6-5; clone size: -; CDR3 protein: CASSYSKGALTEAFF; CDR3 DNA: TGTGCCAGCAGTTACTCGAAGGGGGCTTTGACTGAAGCTTTCTTT
D gene: -; J gene: TRBJ2-5; V gene: TRBV7-8; clone size: -; CDR3 protein: CASSFRQQETQYF; CDR3 DNA: TGTGCCAGCAGCTTTAGACAGCAAGAGACCCAGTACTTC
D gene: -; J gene: TRBJ1-6; V gene: TRBV7-9; clone size: -; CDR3 protein: CASSLARGSISPLHF; CDR3 DNA: TGTGCCAGCAGCTTAGCACGGGGGTCGATTTCACCCCTCCACTTT
D gene: -; J gene: TRBJ1-5; V gene: TRBV6-2/TRBV6-3; clone size: -; CDR3 protein: CASSPMRMLNQPQHF; CDR3 DNA: TGTGCCAGCAGCCCCATGCGTATGCTCAATCAGCCCCAGCATTTT
D gene: TRBD1; J gene: TRBJ1-5; V gene: TRBV6-5; clone size: -; CDR3 protein: CASSYQGAQHF; CDR3 DNA: TGTGCCAGCAGTTACCAGGGGGCCCAGCATTTT
D gene: TRBD2; J gene: TRBJ2-1; V gene: TRBV6-1; clone size: -; CDR3 protein: CASSEVLASGHEQFF; CDR3 DNA: TGTGCCAGCAGTGAAGTTTTGGCTAGCGGTCATGAGCAGTTCTTC
D gene: -; J gene: TRBJ2-3; V gene: TRBV2; clone size: -; CDR3 protein: CASSEQGLGTDTQYF; CDR3 DNA: TGTGCCAGCAGTGAACAGGGGCTAGGCACAGATACGCAGTATTTT
D gene: TRBD1; J gene: TRBJ2-1; V gene: TRBV11-3; clone size: -; CDR3 protein: CASSGTGFYNEQFF; CDR3 DNA: TGTGCCAGCAGCGGGACAGGGTTCTACAATGAGCAGTTCTTC
D gene: -; J gene: TRBJ1-1; V gene: TRBV7-9; clone size: -; CDR3 protein: CASSLVAMNTEAFF; CDR3 DNA: TGTGCCAGCAGCTTAGTAGCGATGAACACTGAAGCTTTCTTT
D gene: TRBD1; J gene: TRBJ1-4; V gene: TRBV28; clone size: -; CDR3 protein: CASSLSGQGDSVEKLFF; CDR3 DNA: TGTGCCAGCAGTTTATCCGGACAGGGGGACTCGGTCGAAAAACTGTTTTTT
D gene: -; J gene: TRBJ2-1; V gene: TRBV10-3; clone size: -; CDR3 protein: CAISAIADNYNEQFF; CDR3 DNA: TGTGCCATCAGTGCGATAGCGGATAATTACAATGAGCAGTTCTTC
D gene: -; J gene: TRBJ1-3; V gene: TRBV5-1; clone size: -; CDR3 protein: CASSLAGASGNTIYF; CDR3 DNA: TGCGCCAGCAGCTTGGCGGGAGCCTCTGGAAACACCATATATTTT
D gene: -; J gene: TRBJ2-7; V gene: TRBV7-9; clone size: few; CDR3 protein: CATHPAGYYEQYF; CDR3 DNA: TGTGCCACCCACCCCGCAGGATACTACGAGCAGTACTTC
D gene: -; J gene: TRBJ1-4; V gene: TRBV28; clone size: -; CDR3 protein: CASSVYGGATNEKLFF; CDR3 DNA: TGTGCCAGCAGTGTATATGGGGGCGCGACTAATGAAAAACTGTTTTTT
D gene: TRBD2; J gene: TRBJ2-1; V gene: TRBV24-1; clone size: once; CDR3 protein: CATSDLQALAGINEQFF; CDR3 DNA: TGTGCCACCAGTGATTTGCAAGCGCTAGCGGGAATAAATGAGCAGTTCTTC
D gene: -; J gene: TRBJ1-1; V gene: TRBV4-2; clone size: -; CDR3 protein: CASSQDLGGAEAFF; CDR3 DNA: TGTGCCAGCAGCCAAGATCTTGGGGGAGCTGAAGCTTTCTTT
D gene: TRBD2; J gene: TRBJ2-1; V gene: TRBV27; clone size: -; CDR3 protein: CASSFRAGGGSRNEQFF; CDR3 DNA: TGTGCCAGCAGTTTTCGAGCGGGTGGCGGGAGTAGAAATGAGCAGTTCTTC
D gene: TRBD1; J gene: TRBJ2-7; V gene: TRBV7-9; clone size: -; CDR3 protein: CASTSPTRTGGHYEQYF; CDR3 DNA: TGTGCCAGCACCTCTCCCACCCGGACAGGGGGTCACTACGAGCAGTACTTC
D gene: TRBD1; J gene: TRBJ1-5; V gene: TRBV30; clone size: -; CDR3 protein: CAWSWTGNSQPQHF; CDR3 DNA: TGTGCCTGGAGTTGGACAGGGAATAGTCAGCCCCAGCATTTT
D gene: -; J gene: TRBJ1-1; V gene: TRBV28; clone size: few; CDR3 protein: CASSLINKNTEAFF; CDR3 DNA: TGTGCCAGCAGTTTAATAAATAAGAACACTGAAGCTTTCTTT
D gene: TRBD2; J gene: TRBJ2-1; V gene: TRBV4-3; clone size: -; CDR3 protein: CASSQNARGAYNEQFF; CDR3 DNA: TGCGCCAGCAGCCAGAATGCCCGGGGGGCCTACAATGAGCAGTTCTTC
D gene: -; J gene: TRBJ1-5; V gene: TRBV4-1; clone size: -; CDR3 protein: CASSQEMGAGDQPQHF; CDR3 DNA: TGCGCCAGCAGCCAAGAAATGGGGGCTGGAGATCAGCCCCAGCATTTT
D gene: -; J gene: TRBJ1-1; V gene: TRBV29-1; clone size: once; CDR3 protein: CSVPDRMNTEAFF; CDR3 DNA: TGCAGCGTCCCTGACAGGATGAACACTGAAGCTTTCTTT